These T cell receptor beta chains were read from a single sample in a study of T cell repertoires in cytomegalovirus infection. One entry per CDR3 protein, called by TCRdb with MiXCR from the reads. Among fewer than 550,000 distinct CDR3 sequences listed, 25% to 40% were seen once. Material for sequencing was PBMCs. The source is a human donor in good health (CMV status not recorded). Some clones in this sample may be carry-over from other donors' samples. CDR3s include the opening cysteine and the closing phenylalanine or tryptophan. The order of the fields is D gene, V gene, clone size, J gene, CDR3 protein, CDR3 DNA. D genes are given only for firm matches. Not all rows give a size; the values are once, few, many and, for expanded clones, a class.

d_gene: NA; v_gene: TRBV12-3/TRBV12-4; abundance: many; j_gene: TRBJ1-5; CDR3aa: CASSSVRGSNQPQHF; CDR3nt: TGTGCCAGCAGTTCCGTGAGGGGTAGCAATCAGCCCCAGCATTTT
d_gene: NA; v_gene: TRBV5-1; abundance: NA; j_gene: TRBJ2-1; CDR3aa: CASSLNIGVYNEQFF; CDR3nt: TGCGCCAGCAGCTTAAATATTGGGGTTTACAATGAGCAGTTCTTC
d_gene: NA; v_gene: TRBV15; abundance: few; j_gene: TRBJ1-5; CDR3aa: CATSRDKGLGGNQPQHF; CDR3nt: TGTGCCACCAGCAGAGATAAGGGGTTAGGGGGCAATCAGCCCCAGCATTTT
d_gene: NA; v_gene: TRBV5-4; abundance: NA; j_gene: TRBJ1-1; CDR3aa: CASSLRNGVGAEAFF; CDR3nt: TGTGCCAGCAGCTTACGCAATGGGGTCGGCGCTGAAGCTTTCTTT
d_gene: NA; v_gene: TRBV15; abundance: NA; j_gene: TRBJ1-1; CDR3aa: CATSRAMTGNTEAFF; CDR3nt: TGTGCCACCAGCAGAGCAATGACGGGGAACACTGAAGCTTTCTTT
d_gene: NA; v_gene: TRBV6-2/TRBV6-3; abundance: many; j_gene: TRBJ2-6; CDR3aa: CASSYLGAGANVLTF; CDR3nt: TGTGCCAGCAGTTACCTCGGGGCTGGGGCCAACGTCCTGACTTTC
d_gene: NA; v_gene: TRBV28; abundance: few; j_gene: TRBJ2-7; CDR3aa: CASRTVGFPYEQYF; CDR3nt: TGTGCCAGCAGGACCGTGGGGTTCCCCTACGAGCAGTACTTC
d_gene: NA; v_gene: TRBV2; abundance: many; j_gene: TRBJ2-3; CDR3aa: CASSPPFTDTQYF; CDR3nt: TGTGCCAGCAGCCCCCCCTTCACAGATACGCAGTATTTT
d_gene: TRBD2; v_gene: TRBV6-2/TRBV6-3; abundance: few; j_gene: TRBJ2-5; CDR3aa: CASHAGTSNYF; CDR3nt: TGTGCCAGCCACGCCGGGACTAGCAACTACTTC
d_gene: NA; v_gene: TRBV2; abundance: many; j_gene: TRBJ2-1; CDR3aa: CASSGGTYNEQFF; CDR3nt: TGTGCCAGCAGCGGCGGGACCTACAATGAGCAGTTCTTC
d_gene: NA; v_gene: TRBV11-2; abundance: many; j_gene: TRBJ1-6; CDR3aa: CASSLENNSPLHF; CDR3nt: TGTGCCAGCAGCTTAGAGAATAATTCACCCCTCCACTTT
d_gene: NA; v_gene: TRBV6-1; abundance: NA; j_gene: TRBJ2-2; CDR3aa: CAISPDPPRGELFF; CDR3nt: TGTGCCATCAGCCCGGACCCTCCGAGGGGGGAGCTGTTTTTT
d_gene: TRBD2; v_gene: TRBV20-1; abundance: NA; j_gene: TRBJ2-1; CDR3aa: CSATGLAFYNEQFF; CDR3nt: TGCAGTGCAACGGGACTAGCGTTCTACAATGAGCAGTTCTTC
d_gene: TRBD1; v_gene: TRBV7-2; abundance: many; j_gene: TRBJ2-7; CDR3aa: CASSVPGGLPYEQYF; CDR3nt: TGTGCCAGCAGCGTCCCAGGGGGCTTGCCCTACGAGCAGTACTTC
d_gene: NA; v_gene: TRBV7-7; abundance: NA; j_gene: TRBJ2-2; CDR3aa: CASSSGTLGELFF; CDR3nt: TGTGCTAGCAGCTCTGGGACCTTGGGGGAGCTGTTTTTT
d_gene: NA; v_gene: TRBV25-1; abundance: few; j_gene: TRBJ2-6; CDR3aa: CASSELYSGGSGANVLTF; CDR3nt: TGTGCCAGCAGTGAATTGTATAGTGGGGGCTCTGGGGCCAACGTCCTGACTTTC
d_gene: NA; v_gene: TRBV29-1; abundance: few; j_gene: TRBJ2-3; CDR3aa: CSVFIMNTQYF; CDR3nt: TGCAGCGTTTTCATAATGAATACGCAGTATTTT
d_gene: NA; v_gene: TRBV28; abundance: NA; j_gene: TRBJ2-2; CDR3aa: CASFGTARAGELFF; CDR3nt: TGTGCCAGCTTTGGGACCGCCCGAGCCGGGGAGCTGTTTTTT
d_gene: TRBD2; v_gene: TRBV4-1; abundance: few; j_gene: TRBJ2-7; CDR3aa: CASSRGLAGGEGEQYF; CDR3nt: TGCGCCAGCAGCCGAGGACTAGCGGGGGGTGAGGGTGAGCAGTACTTC
d_gene: NA; v_gene: TRBV6-2/TRBV6-3; abundance: NA; j_gene: TRBJ2-7; CDR3aa: CASSYGRTYEQYF; CDR3nt: TGTGCCAGCAGTTACGGCAGAACCTACGAGCAGTACTTC
d_gene: NA; v_gene: TRBV7-9; abundance: few; j_gene: TRBJ1-4; CDR3aa: CASSLVFGGQGSEKLFF; CDR3nt: TGTGCCAGCAGCTTAGTCTTCGGTGGGCAGGGGAGTGAAAAACTGTTTTTT
d_gene: NA; v_gene: TRBV2; abundance: many; j_gene: TRBJ2-7; CDR3aa: CASSETRASEQYF; CDR3nt: TGTGCCAGCAGTGAAACCAGGGCATCCGAGCAGTACTTC
d_gene: NA; v_gene: TRBV10-1; abundance: once; j_gene: TRBJ1-1; CDR3aa: CASSDTDRNEAFF; CDR3nt: TGCGCCAGCAGTGACACGGACAGAAATGAAGCTTTCTTT
d_gene: NA; v_gene: TRBV7-8; abundance: many; j_gene: TRBJ1-2; CDR3aa: CASSLGGFTAEGYTF; CDR3nt: TGTGCCAGCAGCTTGGGAGGGTTTACCGCGGAGGGCTACACCTTC
d_gene: NA; v_gene: TRBV4-1; abundance: many; j_gene: TRBJ1-1; CDR3aa: CASSSPGPSRGTEAFF; CDR3nt: TGCGCCAGCAGCTCGCCGGGCCCCTCGAGGGGCACTGAAGCTTTCTTT
d_gene: TRBD1; v_gene: TRBV6-9; abundance: NA; j_gene: TRBJ1-3; CDR3aa: CASSPGQVSGNTIYF; CDR3nt: TGTGCCAGCAGCCCCGGACAGGTCTCTGGAAACACCATATATTTT
d_gene: NA; v_gene: TRBV6-5; abundance: NA; j_gene: TRBJ2-3; CDR3aa: CASSSQAGSTDTQYF; CDR3nt: TGTGCCAGCAGTTCCCAAGCGGGCAGCACAGATACGCAGTATTTT
d_gene: NA; v_gene: TRBV28; abundance: few; j_gene: TRBJ1-5; CDR3aa: CASKKMGKDQPQHF; CDR3nt: TGTGCCAGCAAAAAGATGGGCAAGGATCAGCCCCAGCATTTT
d_gene: NA; v_gene: TRBV7-9; abundance: NA; j_gene: TRBJ2-3; CDR3aa: CASSFGQYTDTQYF; CDR3nt: TGTGCCAGCAGCTTCGGACAGTACACAGATACGCAGTATTTT
d_gene: NA; v_gene: TRBV7-2; abundance: many; j_gene: TRBJ2-1; CDR3aa: CASSQWSRGRGGNEQFF; CDR3nt: TGTGCCAGCAGCCAATGGTCGAGGGGGCGCGGGGGCAATGAGCAGTTCTTC
d_gene: NA; v_gene: TRBV7-9; abundance: few; j_gene: TRBJ2-1; CDR3aa: CASVSPSYNEQFF; CDR3nt: TGTGCCAGCGTTAGCCCCTCCTACAATGAGCAGTTCTTC
d_gene: NA; v_gene: TRBV7-6; abundance: NA; j_gene: TRBJ1-1; CDR3aa: CASSDLRSAGTEAFF; CDR3nt: TGTGCCAGCAGCGACCTTCGGAGCGCGGGCACTGAAGCTTTCTTT
d_gene: NA; v_gene: TRBV11-2; abundance: NA; j_gene: TRBJ2-1; CDR3aa: CASSTMVGTYNEQFF; CDR3nt: TGTGCCAGCAGCACTATGGTGGGGACATACAATGAGCAGTTCTTC
d_gene: TRBD2; v_gene: TRBV7-8; abundance: many; j_gene: TRBJ2-4; CDR3aa: CASSLGPGSGGLAKNIQYF; CDR3nt: TGTGCCAGCAGCCTGGGTCCTGGCAGCGGGGGACTAGCCAAAAACATTCAGTACTTC
d_gene: TRBD1; v_gene: TRBV7-6; abundance: many; j_gene: TRBJ2-2; CDR3aa: CASSWTGVGELFF; CDR3nt: TGTGCCAGCAGCTGGACAGGGGTCGGGGAGCTGTTTTTT
d_gene: TRBD1; v_gene: TRBV12-3/TRBV12-4; abundance: NA; j_gene: TRBJ2-1; CDR3aa: CASRLRDRGVNEQFF; CDR3nt: TGTGCCAGCAGGCTCCGGGACAGGGGGGTCAATGAGCAGTTCTTC
d_gene: NA; v_gene: TRBV25-1; abundance: NA; j_gene: TRBJ1-1; CDR3aa: CASRRRVVTGRTEAFF; CDR3nt: TGTGCCAGCCGTCGTCGGGTCGTCACAGGGAGGACTGAAGCTTTCTTT
d_gene: NA; v_gene: TRBV12-3/TRBV12-4; abundance: many; j_gene: TRBJ2-7; CDR3aa: CASSPGSTYEQYF; CDR3nt: TGTGCCAGCAGTCCGGGGAGCACCTACGAGCAGTACTTC
d_gene: NA; v_gene: TRBV7-9; abundance: NA; j_gene: TRBJ1-3; CDR3aa: CASSLLEIASGNTIYF; CDR3nt: TGTGCCAGCAGCTTACTAGAAATAGCCTCTGGAAACACCATATATTTT
d_gene: TRBD1; v_gene: TRBV7-2; abundance: NA; j_gene: TRBJ2-7; CDR3aa: CASSLPRQGASYEQYF; CDR3nt: TGTGCCAGCAGCCTCCCTCGACAGGGGGCGAGTTACGAGCAGTACTTC
d_gene: NA; v_gene: TRBV5-6; abundance: once; j_gene: TRBJ2-5; CDR3aa: CASSLGLSIGFPGGTQYF; CDR3nt: TGTGCCAGCAGCTTGGGGCTATCTATCGGGTTCCCGGGTGGGACCCAGTACTTC